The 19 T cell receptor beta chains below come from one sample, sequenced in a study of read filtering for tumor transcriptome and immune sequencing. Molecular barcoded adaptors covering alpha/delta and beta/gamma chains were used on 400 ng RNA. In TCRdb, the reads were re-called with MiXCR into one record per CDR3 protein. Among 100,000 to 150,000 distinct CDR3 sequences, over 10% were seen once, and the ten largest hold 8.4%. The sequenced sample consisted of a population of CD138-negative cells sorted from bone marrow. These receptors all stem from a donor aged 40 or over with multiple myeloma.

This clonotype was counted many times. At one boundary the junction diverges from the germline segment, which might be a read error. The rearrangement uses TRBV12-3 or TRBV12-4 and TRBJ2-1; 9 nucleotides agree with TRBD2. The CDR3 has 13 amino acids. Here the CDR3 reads CASRKREDNEQFF. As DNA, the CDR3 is TGTGCCAGCAGAAAGCGGGAGGACAACGAGCAGTTCTTC.

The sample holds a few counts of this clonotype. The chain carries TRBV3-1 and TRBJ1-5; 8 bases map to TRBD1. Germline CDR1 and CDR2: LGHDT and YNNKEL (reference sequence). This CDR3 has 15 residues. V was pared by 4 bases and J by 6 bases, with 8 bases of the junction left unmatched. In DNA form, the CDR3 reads TGTGCCAGCAGCCGCGACTCAGGGGGCGGTCAGCCCCAGCATTTT. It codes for CASSRDSGGGQPQHF.

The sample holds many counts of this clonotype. The CDR3 loop is CASSDPDGPGTEAFF. The CDR3 DNA reads as TGTGCCAGCAGTGACCCGGACGGGCCCGGGACTGAAGCTTTCTTT. The rearrangement links TRBV2 to TRBJ1-1, with D hard to call. Germline assignment: CDR1 SNHLY and CDR2 FYNNEI. V was trimmed by 3 bases and J by 5 bases, leaving 16 bases between them. This CDR3 contains 15 residues.

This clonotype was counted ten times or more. The CDR3 DNA reads as TGTGCCAGTAGCAGCACCGAGGGGGGGACGAATCAGCCCCAGCATTTT. Encoded protein: CASSSTEGGTNQPQHF. This chain joins TRBV19 and TRBJ1-5; a weak D match, TRBD1 (6 bases). CDR1 is LNHDA and CDR2 is SQIVND in the germline V gene (reference sequence). This CDR3 comprises 16 residues. Deletions cut 6 bases from V and 4 bases from J, with 19 bases between.

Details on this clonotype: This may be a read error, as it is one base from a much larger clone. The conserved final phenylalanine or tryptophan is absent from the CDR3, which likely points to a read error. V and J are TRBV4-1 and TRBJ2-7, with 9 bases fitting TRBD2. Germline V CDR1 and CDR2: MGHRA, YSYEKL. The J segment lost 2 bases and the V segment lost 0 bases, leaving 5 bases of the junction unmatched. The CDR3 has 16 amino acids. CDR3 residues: CASSQDRAGGPYEQYL. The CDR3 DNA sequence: TGCGCCAGCAGCCAAGATCGGGCGGGAGGGCCCTACGAGCAGTACCTC.

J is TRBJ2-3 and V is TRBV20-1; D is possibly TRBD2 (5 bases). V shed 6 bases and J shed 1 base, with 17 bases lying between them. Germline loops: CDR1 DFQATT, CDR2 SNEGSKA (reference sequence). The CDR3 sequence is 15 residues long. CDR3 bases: TGCAGTGCCCCGACTCATGGAGGTGGCACAGATACGCAGTATTTT. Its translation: CSAPTHGGGTDTQYF.

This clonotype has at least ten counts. The CDR3 region has the DNA TGCGCCAGCAGCTCTGGGGGTACAGCCACGTACGAGCAGTACTTC. Its translation: CASSSGGTATYEQYF. This sequence joins TRBV5-1 and TRBJ2-7, with D perhaps given as TRBD1 or TRBD2 (5 bases each). This CDR3 is 15 amino acids long. V was clipped by 3 bases and J by 4 bases, with 17 bases between them. From germline, CDR1 is SGHRS and CDR2 YFSETQ.

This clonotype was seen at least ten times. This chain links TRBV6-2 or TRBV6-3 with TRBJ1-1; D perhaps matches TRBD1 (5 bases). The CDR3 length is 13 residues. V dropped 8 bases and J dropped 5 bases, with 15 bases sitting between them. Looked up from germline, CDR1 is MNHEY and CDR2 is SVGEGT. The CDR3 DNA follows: TGTGCCAGCGGCTCCGGGGCGAGGACTGAAGCTTTCTTT. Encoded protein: CASGSGARTEAFF.

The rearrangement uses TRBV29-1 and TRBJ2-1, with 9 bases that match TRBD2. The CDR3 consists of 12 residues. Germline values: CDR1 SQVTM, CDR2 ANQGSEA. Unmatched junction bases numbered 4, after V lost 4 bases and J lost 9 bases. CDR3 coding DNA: TGCAGCGTTGTCCGCGGGAGGGCTGAGCAGTTCTTC. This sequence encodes CSVVRGRAEQFF.

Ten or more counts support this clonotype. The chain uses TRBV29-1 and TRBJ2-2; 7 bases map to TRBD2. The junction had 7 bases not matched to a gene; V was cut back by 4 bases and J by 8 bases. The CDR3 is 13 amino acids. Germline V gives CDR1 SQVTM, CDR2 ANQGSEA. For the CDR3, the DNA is TGCAGCGTTGGACTAGCCCGCGGGGGGGAGCTGTTTTTT. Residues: CSVGLARGGELFF.

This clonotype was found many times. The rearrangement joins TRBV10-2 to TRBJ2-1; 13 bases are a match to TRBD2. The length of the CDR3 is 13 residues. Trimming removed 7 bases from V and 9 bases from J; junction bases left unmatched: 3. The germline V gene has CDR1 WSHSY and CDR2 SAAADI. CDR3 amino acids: CASNGLAGVEQFF. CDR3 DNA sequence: TGCGCCAGCAATGGACTAGCGGGAGTTGAGCAGTTCTTC.

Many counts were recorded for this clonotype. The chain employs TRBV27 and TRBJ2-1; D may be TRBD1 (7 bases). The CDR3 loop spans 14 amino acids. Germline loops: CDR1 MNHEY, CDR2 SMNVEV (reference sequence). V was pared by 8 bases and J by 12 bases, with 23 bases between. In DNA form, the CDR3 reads TGTGCCAGCCTTGGGGAGCAGGGGGTGGGGGGGCAGTTCTTC. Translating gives CASLGEQGVGGQFF.

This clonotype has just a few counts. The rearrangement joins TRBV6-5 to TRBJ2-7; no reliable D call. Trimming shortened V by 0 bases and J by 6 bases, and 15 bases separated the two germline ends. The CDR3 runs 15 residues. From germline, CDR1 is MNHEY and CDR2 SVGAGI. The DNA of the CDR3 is TGTGCCAGCAGTTACTCCCAGCAACCTCCGGGCGAGCAGTACTTC. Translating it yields CASSYSQQPPGEQYF.

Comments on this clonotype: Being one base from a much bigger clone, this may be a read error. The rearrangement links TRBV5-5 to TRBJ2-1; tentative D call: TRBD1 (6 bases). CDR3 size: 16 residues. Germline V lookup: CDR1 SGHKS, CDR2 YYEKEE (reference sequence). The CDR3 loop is CASSLGGESSYNEQLF. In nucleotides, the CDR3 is TGTGCCAGCAGCTTAGGGGGAGAGAGCTCCTACAATGAGCAGCTCTTC.

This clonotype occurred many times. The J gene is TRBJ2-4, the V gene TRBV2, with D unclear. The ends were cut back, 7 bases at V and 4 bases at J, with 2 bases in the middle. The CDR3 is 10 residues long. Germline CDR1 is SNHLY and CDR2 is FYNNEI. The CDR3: CASKKNIQYF. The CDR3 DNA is TGTGCCAGCAAAAAAAACATTCAGTACTTC.

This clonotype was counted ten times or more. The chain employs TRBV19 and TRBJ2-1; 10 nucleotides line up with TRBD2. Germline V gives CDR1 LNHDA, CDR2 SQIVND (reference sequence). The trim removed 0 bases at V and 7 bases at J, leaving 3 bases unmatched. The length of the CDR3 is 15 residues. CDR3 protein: CASSIESSGSNEQFF. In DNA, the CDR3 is TGTGCCAGTAGTATAGAGTCTAGCGGGAGTAATGAGCAGTTCTTC.

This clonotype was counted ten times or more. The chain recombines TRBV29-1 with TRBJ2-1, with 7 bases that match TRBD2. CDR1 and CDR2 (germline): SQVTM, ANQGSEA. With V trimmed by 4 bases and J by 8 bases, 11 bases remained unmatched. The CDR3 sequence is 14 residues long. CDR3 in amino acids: CSVGEGMTGDEQFF. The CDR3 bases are TGCAGCGTTGGGGAGGGCATGACTGGGGATGAGCAGTTCTTC.

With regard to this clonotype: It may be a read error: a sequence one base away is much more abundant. CDR3 loop: CASSSLDRNAEAFF. CDR3 coding DNA: TGTGCCAGCAGTTCCCTTGACAGGAACGCTGAAGCTTTCTTT. The rearrangement joins TRBV27 to TRBJ1-6; TRBD1 might be the D (6 bases). The J call may not be correct, given that the DNA end is closer to TRBJ1-1. The CDR3 sequence is 14 residues long. Germline CDR1 is MNHEY and CDR2 is SMNVEV (reference sequence).

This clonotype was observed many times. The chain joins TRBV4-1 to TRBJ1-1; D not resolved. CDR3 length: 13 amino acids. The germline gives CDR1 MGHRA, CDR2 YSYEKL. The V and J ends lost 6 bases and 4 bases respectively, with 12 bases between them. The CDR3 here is CASSRVDGTEAFF. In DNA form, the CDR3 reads TGCGCCAGCAGTAGGGTTGACGGCACTGAAGCTTTCTTT.